This T cell receptor beta chain comes out of a study of blood T cell repertoires in COVID-19. A word on this clone: The sample holds other DNA sequences that translate to the same CDR3.

Germline assignment: CDR1 SGHNT and CDR2 YYREEE (reference sequence). This CDR3 is 15 amino acids long. V lost 3 bases, J lost 4 bases, and 7 bases stayed unmatched. Original data processing: For nucleated cells, counts were estimated from reference gene primer amplification. Only in-frame clones appear in the TCRdb table, and some are missing; sequencing was by immunoSEQ multiplex PCR. That table gives V, J and clone size, and the DNA gave D and trimming. Here the sample spans fewer than 110,000 clones, approximately 84% being singletons. Specimen: peripheral blood. This sequence joins TRBV5-4 and TRBJ2-1, with 7 nucleotides matching TRBD2. The sequence derives from a human donor in a cohort sampled during active or convalescent COVID-19. CDR3 sequence (DNA): TGTGCCAGCAGCTCGGGAACGGGGGGTTACAATGAGCAGTTCTTC. Its protein product is CASSSGTGGYNEQFF.